A single sample is the source of the 20 T cell receptor beta chains below, sequenced in a study of blood T cell repertoires in COVID-19. Clones were sequenced by immunoSEQ multiplex PCR, and TCRdb holds only the in-frame ones, with some missing. The sample lists some 73,000 clones; 73% were seen once. The sequencing sample was made of peripheral blood. The receptors derive from a man between 60 and 75 years old with acute or convalescent COVID-19.

The chain carries TRBV6-5 and TRBJ2-5; D may be TRBD2 (7 bases). V lost 4 bases to trimming and J lost 0 bases, with 12 bases between them. Germline lookup yields CDR1 MNHEY and CDR2 SVGAGI. The CDR3 is 15 amino acids. The CDR3, as DNA: TGTGCCAGCAGTTTAGGGGGGGTGTACCAAGAGACCCAGTACTTC. Amino acid sequence: CASSLGGVYQETQYF.

The genes are TRBV7-2 and TRBJ1-5; the match to TRBD1 covers 9 bases. Germline V gives CDR1 SGHTA, CDR2 FQGNSA. The CDR3 is 14 amino acids. V dropped 3 bases and J dropped 4; count of bases not matched to a gene: 1. CDR3 sequence reads: CASSLTGGNQPQHF. CDR3 sequence (DNA): TGTGCCAGCAGCTTGACAGGGGGGAATCAGCCCCAGCATTTT.

This chain links TRBV11-3 with TRBJ2-3, with D maybe TRBD1 (6 bases). Germline V gives CDR1 SGHNT, CDR2 YENEEA. CDR3 length: 17 amino acids. Trimming removed 1 base from V and 5 bases from J, with 19 bases in between. CDR3 bases: TGTGCCAGCAGCTTAGGGCCCCCAGGGGCCCATGGAGATACGCAGTATTTT. Protein sequence: CASSLGPPGAHGDTQYF.

The chain is built from TRBV7-7 and TRBJ2-3; D gene unclear. The CDR3 has 14 residues. Germline V lookup: CDR1 SSHAT, CDR2 FNYEAQ (reference sequence). V dropped 4 bases and J dropped 6 bases, with 14 bases sitting between them. The CDR3 region has the DNA TGTGCCAGCAGCTCCCAGGCGAGTGCGGATACGCAGTATTTT. Amino acid sequence: CASSSQASADTQYF.

This rearrangement joins TRBV24-1 to TRBJ2-3; tentative D call: TRBD1 (6 bases). V was cut by 2 bases and J by 4 bases, with 12 bases left in between. The CDR3 totals 15 residues. Germline CDR1 is KGHDR and CDR2 is SFDVKD. The CDR3 nucleotides read TGTGCCACCAGTGATTCCACAGGGTTGGCAGATACGCAGTATTTT. As protein: CATSDSTGLADTQYF.

The V gene is TRBV27, the J gene TRBJ1-4; 7 bases are shared with TRBD1. V shed 7 bases and J 5 bases; nucleotides not matched to a gene: 7. The CDR3 has 14 residues. Germline V gives CDR1 MNHEY, CDR2 SMNVEV (reference sequence). CDR3 residues: CASNKQGINEKLFF. In DNA form, the CDR3 reads TGTGCCAGCAACAAACAGGGGATAAATGAAAAACTGTTTTTT.

The chain employs TRBV10-1 and TRBJ1-2, with D hard to call. The V end lost 10 bases, the J end lost 3 bases, and 30 bases lay between the germline ends. The CDR3 loop spans 18 amino acids. The germline CDR1 and CDR2 sequences are WNHNN and SYGVQD (reference sequence). The DNA of the CDR3 is TGCGCCATCTCCCCGTCCTCGCCGGGTACCCCCCGGGACTATGGCTACACCTTC. It encodes CAISPSSPGTPRDYGYTF.

The chain joins TRBV5-6 to TRBJ2-3, with a tentative D call TRBD2 (6 bases). Trimming took off 0 bases at V and 7 bases at J, with 9 bases between the two ends. CDR3 length equals 13 residues. Germline V gene sequence: CDR1 SGHDT, CDR2 YYEEEE. In DNA, the CDR3 is TGTGCCAGCAGCTTGGGCAGGGACTATACGCAGTATTTT. Translation: CASSLGRDYTQYF.

This chain joins TRBV25-1 and TRBJ2-6; D remains unclear. This CDR3 has 12 amino acids. Per germline, CDR1 MGHDK and CDR2 SYGVNS. Trimming left V 6 bases short and J 3 bases short, with 3 bases between. CDR3 loop: CASSFGANVLTF. The CDR3 coding sequence is TGTGCCAGCAGCTTTGGGGCCAACGTCCTGACTTTC. The variable domain in full, with the rest retrieved from reference TRBV25-1 and TRBJ2-6, is EADIYQTPRYLVIGTGKKITLECSQTMGHDKMYWYQQDPGMELHLIHYSYGVNSTEKGDLSSESTVSRIRTEHFPLTLESARPSHTSQYLCASSFGANVLTFGAGSRLTVL.

This chain connects TRBV24-1 to TRBJ2-2, with TRBD1 matching over 8 bases. The V segment lost 3 bases and the J segment 6 bases; nucleotides outside the gene matches: 8. Germline-derived CDR1 and CDR2 are KGHDR and SFDVKD. The CDR3 is 16 residues long. CDR3 sequence: CATSDQTQGVSGELFF. Written as DNA, the CDR3 is TGTGCCACCAGTGATCAAACACAGGGGGTCTCCGGGGAGCTGTTTTTT.

The chain uses TRBV2 and TRBJ1-4; D is possibly TRBD1 (5 bases). Germline CDR1 SNHLY, CDR2 FYNNEI. This CDR3 spans 14 amino acids. The germline V and J ends were trimmed by 1 base and 8 bases, with 11 bases remaining between them. The CDR3 here is CASSEDAGYEKLFF. The CDR3 DNA is TGTGCCAGCAGTGAAGATGCAGGGTACGAAAAACTGTTTTTT. The complete variable domain, with remaining parts taken from reference TRBV2 and TRBJ1-4, reads EPEVTQTPSHQVTQMGQEVILRCVPISNHLYFYWYRQILGQKVEFLVSFYNNEISEKSEIFDDQFSVERPDGSNFTLKIRSTKLEDSAMYFCASSEDAGYEKLFFGSGTQLSVL.

The chain uses TRBV10-3 and TRBJ1-5; 11 bases map to TRBD1. CDR1 and CDR2 from the germline V gene are ENHRY and SYGVKD. This CDR3 has 13 residues. With 6 bases clipped from V and 9 bases from J, the junction kept 4 bases outside the gene matches. In nucleotides, the CDR3 is TGTGCCATCAGGGACAGGGGGCAGGGGCCCCAGCATTTT. Translation gives CAIRDRGQGPQHF.

This chain joins TRBV13 and TRBJ2-5; D might be TRBD2 (6 bases). Germline loops: CDR1 PRHDT, CDR2 FYEKMQ (reference sequence). This CDR3 is 14 amino acids long. V lost 5 bases to trimming and J lost 1 base, with 11 bases between them. The CDR3 sequence is CASSLRDSQETQYF. The DNA of the CDR3 is TGTGCCAGCAGCCTCCGGGACTCCCAAGAGACCCAGTACTTC.

J is TRBJ2-5 and V is TRBV3-1 (or the pseudogene TRBV3-2); 7 positions agree with TRBD1. CDR1 is LGHDT, CDR2 YNNKEL, per germline (reference sequence). This CDR3 is 16 amino acids long. With V trimmed by 4 bases and J by 4 bases, 12 bases remained unmatched. The CDR3 coding sequence is TGTGCCAGCAGCCCAGGCCTACAGGGGCGAGGAGAGACCCAGTACTTC. It yields the protein CASSPGLQGRGETQYF.

This clone occurred many times. The chain has TRBV7-2 and TRBJ1-3, with a weak D call TRBD1 (5 bases). The CDR3 has 16 residues. Germline-derived CDR1 and CDR2 are SGHTA and FQGNSA. Trimming took off 1 base at V and 0 bases at J, with 10 bases between the two ends. The CDR3, as DNA: TGTGCCAGCAGCTTAGTCGGGGGAGACTCTGGAAACACCATATATTTT. Translating gives CASSLVGGDSGNTIYF.

This chain links TRBV9 with TRBJ1-1; D is ambiguous. The CDR3 contains 16 residues. The germline gives CDR1 SGDLS, CDR2 YYNGEE. Trimming pared 3 bases from V and 6 bases from J, leaving 21 bases between. Here the CDR3 reads CASSGRALGESSEAFF. In DNA form, the CDR3 reads TGTGCCAGCAGCGGACGCGCCCTCGGGGAAAGTTCTGAAGCTTTCTTT. The complete variable domain, with remaining parts taken from reference TRBV9 and TRBJ1-1, reads DSGVTQTPKHLITATGQRVTLRCSPRSGDLSVYWYQQSLDQGLQFLIQYYNGEERAKGNILERFSAQQFPDLHSELNLSSLELGDSALYFCASSGRALGESSEAFFGQGTRLTVV.

This rearrangement joins TRBV5-1 to TRBJ2-1; D might be TRBD1 (6 bases). Germline V gene data show CDR1 as SGHRS and CDR2 as YFSETQ. This CDR3 spans 12 amino acids. V was cut by 1 base and J by 7 bases, with 6 bases left in between. The CDR3 DNA follows: TGCGCCAGCAGCTTGACAGGGAATGAGCAGTTCTTC. It encodes CASSLTGNEQFF.

V is TRBV7-2 and J is TRBJ2-2; the D gene is possibly TRBD1 (6 bases). CDR3 length equals 15 residues. Trimming shortened V by 5 bases and J by 1 base, and 11 bases separated the two germline ends. From germline, CDR1 is SGHTA and CDR2 FQGNSA. CDR3 DNA: TGTGCCAGCAGCCCCCAACAGGGGAACACCGGGGAGCTGTTTTTT. Amino acids: CASSPQQGNTGELFF.

The chain employs TRBV3-1 (or the pseudogene TRBV3-2) and TRBJ1-1, with 7 bases that match TRBD1. After removal of 5 bases from V and 3 bases from J, the junction contained 15 bases not matched to a gene. Germline-derived CDR1 and CDR2 are LGHDT and YNNKEL (reference sequence). The CDR3 contains 17 residues. CDR3 DNA sequence: TGTGCCAGCAGCTTCAGTAGCACGCAACAGGGGTACACTGAAGCTTTCTTT. This translates into CASSFSSTQQGYTEAFF.

This chain uses TRBV6-1 with TRBJ1-5; TRBD1 matches 10 bases. Germline values: CDR1 MNHNS, CDR2 SASEGT. This CDR3 spans 15 amino acids. With 2 bases clipped from V and 11 bases from J, the junction kept 9 bases outside the gene matches. CDR3 loop: CASSEIWDRGMTQHF. The CDR3, as DNA: TGTGCCAGCAGTGAAATCTGGGACAGGGGTATGACCCAGCATTTT.